This T cell receptor (beta chain) was profiled in a study of blood T cell repertoires in COVID-19. Study-wide background: Whether acute or convalescent, the COVID-19 samples came from the United States, Italy and Spain. T cells, B-cell-depleted T cells, or PBMCs provided the cDNA or gDNA that served as material.

Source study methods: Nucleated cell counts were estimated from reference gene primer amplification. Only in-frame clones appear in the TCRdb table, and some are missing; sequencing was by immunoSEQ multiplex PCR. That table supplies the V and J calls and clone size; D and trimming were determined from the DNA. Here the sample spans hundreds of thousands of clones, about nine tenths being singletons. Germline CDR1 MNHNS, CDR2 SASEGT. Deletions cut 2 bases from V and 8 bases from J, with 13 bases between. The CDR3 has 14 residues. The chain is built from TRBV6-1 and TRBJ2-1; tentatively, D is TRBD2 (6 bases). The specimen was peripheral blood. The sequence was collected from a woman aged 25 to 39 with active or convalescent COVID-19. The CDR3 is CASSELGSGDEQFF. The CDR3 region has the DNA TGTGCCAGCAGTGAACTCGGGAGTGGGGATGAGCAGTTCTTC.